This T cell receptor beta chain was sequenced in a study of cytomegalovirus exposure and HLA in healthy donors. Overall study results and limits: In a later analysis, about 17,000 TCR beta sequences were associated with HLA alleles at 0.05 false discovery rate.

The CDR3 has 11 residues. Trimming shortened V by 3 bases and J by 3 bases, and 6 bases separated the two germline ends. The germline V gene encodes CDR1 DFQATT and CDR2 SNEGSKA (reference sequence). The PCR used 60 Vbeta and 13 Jbeta primers. The protocol was immunoSEQ multiplex PCR, while the TCRdb copy is restricted to in-frame clones and leaves out a portion. The sample lists 140,000 to 150,000 clones, 70% occurring once. In regard to this clone: Its matching antigen is unknown.

Sequenced sample: PBMCs. The origin of this receptor is a woman aged 60-75 years in good health and CMV-seropositive. This chain uses TRBV20-1 with TRBJ2-7; D ambiguous. Here the CDR3 reads CSARTGYEQYF. The DNA of the CDR3 is TGCAGTGCTAGGACTGGCTACGAGCAGTACTTC.